Presented here are 26 T cell receptor beta chains from one specimen sequenced in a study of CD8 T cells in ankylosing spondylitis. TCRdb used MiXCR to reprocess the 5' RACE reads, holding one entry per CDR3 protein. The profile shows some 27,000 distinct CDR3 sequences, about 5.3% of them singletons. Sequencing used blood, either unsorted or a sorted T cell fraction (not recorded which). Receptor source: a female donor with ankylosing spondylitis or in good health (not recorded which).

This clonotype has at least ten counts. The chain joins TRBV9 to TRBJ1-3; weak D call: TRBD1 (5 bases). Trimming shortened V by 4 bases and J by 2 bases, and 16 bases separated the two germline ends. Germline CDR1 reads SGDLS; CDR2 reads YYNGEE. The CDR3 runs 16 residues. CDR3 sequence (DNA): TGTGCCAGCAGCACCCGCCTCGGGGGAACTGGAAACACCATATATTTT. Protein: CASSTRLGGTGNTIYF.

This clonotype has at least ten counts. The V gene is TRBV9, the J gene TRBJ2-5, with D uncertain. The CDR3 consists of 14 residues. The ends were cut back, 0 bases at V and 0 bases at J, with 6 bases in the middle. Germline CDR1 is SGDLS and CDR2 is YYNGEE. This chain's CDR3 is CASSVEVHQETQYF. CDR3 nucleotides: TGTGCCAGCAGCGTAGAGGTCCACCAAGAGACCCAGTACTTC.

This clonotype was seen repeatedly, ten times or more. This chain joins TRBV9 and TRBJ2-1; no definite D call. Trimming stripped 1 base from V and 9 bases from J, with 8 bases between. The CDR3 spans 12 residues. In germline, CDR1 is SGDLS, CDR2 YYNGEE. In DNA, the CDR3 is TGTGCCAGCAGCGTAAGTTGGGGTGAGCAGTTCTTC. The encoded protein is CASSVSWGEQFF.

The sample holds many counts of this clonotype. The chain has TRBV9 and TRBJ2-5; D is undetermined. Trimming cost V 0 bases and J 3 bases, with 9 bases left between them. Germline CDR1 SGDLS, CDR2 YYNGEE. The CDR3 is 14 residues long. CDR3: CASSVGVREETQYF. Written as DNA, the CDR3 is TGTGCCAGCAGCGTAGGTGTCCGAGAAGAGACCCAGTACTTC.

The sample holds many counts of this clonotype. V usage is TRBV9 and J usage is TRBJ2-3, with D perhaps matching TRBD2 (6 bases). Germline assignment: CDR1 SGDLS and CDR2 YYNGEE. Trimming shortened V by 0 bases and J by 0 bases, and 11 bases separated the two germline ends. CDR3 length: 16 residues. CDR3 DNA: TGTGCCAGCAGCGTAGCGGGACTTATTAGCACAGATACGCAGTATTTT. This codes for CASSVAGLISTDTQYF.

This clonotype was counted many times. V usage is TRBV9 and J usage is TRBJ2-2, with 8 bases identical to TRBD2. CDR3 length equals 16 residues. V was clipped by 0 bases and J by 6 bases; unmatched bases: 7. From germline, CDR1 is SGDLS and CDR2 YYNGEE. The CDR3: CASSVVGTSRAGELFF. As DNA, the CDR3 is TGTGCCAGCAGCGTAGTAGGGACTAGTCGGGCCGGGGAGCTGTTTTTT.

This clonotype was seen ten or more times. V and J are TRBV9 and TRBJ1-2; D is undetermined. Trimming removed 2 bases at V and 4 bases at J, with 9 bases between. CDR3 size: 13 residues. Germline V gene data show CDR1 as SGDLS and CDR2 as YYNGEE. CDR3 amino acids: CASSVTDGYGYTF. CDR3 in DNA: TGTGCCAGCAGCGTTACAGATGGCTATGGCTACACCTTC.

The chain carries TRBV9 and TRBJ2-1; 9 positions match TRBD1. The CDR3 is made up of 15 amino acids. Germline values: CDR1 SGDLS, CDR2 YYNGEE. J was trimmed by 6 bases and V by 4 bases; bases with no gene match: 8. The CDR3 DNA is TGTGCCAGCAGCCGGGGACAGGGCCGAAGCAATGAGCAGTTCTTC. This translates into CASSRGQGRSNEQFF.

CDR3 nucleotides: TGTGCCAGCAGCCCCACGGACAGCAGCACCGGGGAGCTGTTTTTT. Its protein is CASSPTDSSTGELFF. The V gene is TRBV9, the J gene TRBJ2-2; weak D call: TRBD1 (6 bases). This CDR3 region has 15 residues. V was pared by 4 bases and J by 4 bases, with 14 bases between. CDR1 is SGDLS and CDR2 is YYNGEE in the germline V gene.

The sample holds many counts of this clonotype. J is TRBJ2-5 and V is TRBV9, with TRBD2 identical over 7 bases. V trimming: 2 bases; J trimming: 10 bases; junction bases outside the gene matches: 14. The CDR3 extends over 15 amino acids. Germline V gives CDR1 SGDLS, CDR2 YYNGEE. CDR3: CASSVSGTPMEVQYF. For the CDR3, the DNA is TGTGCCAGCAGCGTGAGCGGGACCCCGATGGAGGTCCAGTACTTC.

This clonotype has at least ten counts. V usage is TRBV9 and J usage is TRBJ2-2; D is unresolved. CDR1 SGDLS and CDR2 YYNGEE come from the germline V gene. CDR3 length: 17 residues. V lost 0 bases and J lost 4, with 16 bases in between. CDR3 nucleotides: TGTGCCAGCAGCGTAGCCCCAGTCACCAGTGGCACCGGGGAGCTGTTTTTT. This translates into CASSVAPVTSGTGELFF.

By sample share, this clonotype is medium-sized (0.01 to 0.1%). The chain combines TRBV5-3 with TRBJ2-1; 8 bases align to TRBD2. TRBV5-3 is an open reading frame whose function is uncertain. Trimming cost V 3 bases and J 8 bases; bases outside gene matches: 13. This CDR3 has 16 amino acids. The CDR3 DNA follows: TGTGCCAGAAGCTGGAATGTGGCGGGAGGTGGCGATGAGCAGTTCTTC. Translated: CARSWNVAGGGDEQFF.

The sample holds many counts of this clonotype. The final CDR3 position lacks the conserved phenylalanine or tryptophan, pointing to a likely read error. No DNA is shown, since the ends of the CDR3 on it are uncertain; the CDR3 is the one TCRdb lists. The chain links TRBV9 to TRBJ2-1; the table assigns TRBD1, which was not confirmed against the DNA. The CDR3 is 14 residues long, ends included. From germline, CDR1 is SGDLS and CDR2 YYNGEE. The CDR3 sequence: CASSVGTDLRRGEV.

This clonotype was seen a single time. This rearrangement joins TRBV9 to TRBJ2-5; D possibly matches TRBD1 or TRBD2 (5 bases each). This CDR3 has 16 amino acids. Germline CDR1 and CDR2: SGDLS and YYNGEE. V gave up 0 bases and J gave up 7 bases, with 19 bases separating them. CDR3 sequence reads: CASSVARDLSEGTQYF. The CDR3 region has the DNA TGTGCCAGCAGCGTAGCAAGGGACCTCTCGGAAGGGACCCAGTACTTC.

The table lists this clonotype with many counts. This sequence joins TRBV9 and TRBJ2-5, with 7 bases that match TRBD1. With V trimmed by 0 bases and J by 2 bases, 10 bases remained unmatched. The CDR3 spans 17 residues. Per the germline V gene, CDR1 is SGDLS and CDR2 is YYNGEE. CDR3 nucleotide sequence: TGTGCCAGCAGCGTAGGTTTGCGTGGGACAGTTCAAGAGACCCAGTACTTC. Translation: CASSVGLRGTVQETQYF.

This clonotype was found many times. CDR3 in DNA: TGTGCCAGCAGCGTAGGGGCAGGGACAGAGACCCAGTACTTC. Translated: CASSVGAGTETQYF. The V gene is TRBV9, the J gene TRBJ2-5; perhaps D is TRBD1 or TRBD2 (5 bases each). Germline V gives CDR1 SGDLS, CDR2 YYNGEE. The ends were cut back, 0 bases at V and 4 bases at J, with 10 bases in the middle. This CDR3 has 14 residues.

J is TRBJ2-2 and V is TRBV9; D unclear. Germline V gene lookup returns CDR1 SGDLS and CDR2 YYNGEE. Trimming stripped 1 base from V and 5 bases from J, with 6 bases between. CDR3 size: 13 residues. CDR3 sequence: CASSVSATGELFF. The CDR3 DNA reads as TGTGCCAGCAGCGTATCTGCTACCGGGGAGCTGTTTTTT.

This clonotype was found many times. The rearrangement links TRBV9 to TRBJ2-7, with TRBD1 matching over 9 bases. Germline V gene data show CDR1 as SGDLS and CDR2 as YYNGEE. The CDR3 totals 14 residues. The ends lost 3 bases at V and 9 bases at J; junction bases unmatched: 10. CDR3 region: CASSGRGQGSAQYF. The CDR3 region has the DNA TGTGCCAGCAGCGGAAGAGGACAGGGGTCTGCGCAGTACTTC.

This clonotype was counted many times. This sequence joins TRBV9 and TRBJ2-7; D unresolved. The CDR3 spans 13 residues. V dropped 0 bases and J dropped 4 bases, with 8 bases sitting between them. Germline V CDR1 and CDR2: SGDLS, YYNGEE. The CDR3 loop is CASSVGLSYEQYF. CDR3 DNA sequence: TGTGCCAGCAGCGTAGGACTGAGTTACGAGCAGTACTTC.

By share, this clonotype counts as medium-sized (0.01 to 0.1%). CDR3: CASSVSAFQSNEKLFF. CDR3 DNA: TGTGCCAGCAGCGTATCTGCCTTCCAGAGTAATGAAAAACTGTTTTTT. This rearrangement joins TRBV9 to TRBJ1-4, with D unclear. Germline CDR1 SGDLS, CDR2 YYNGEE. CDR3 length equals 16 residues. The V end was cut by 1 base, the J end by 4 bases, with 14 bases between.

Comments on this clonotype: Sequence at one end of the junction differs from germline and may be a read error. DNA for the CDR3: TGCGCCAGCAACCGGCGGACCGGGGAGCTGTTTTTT. Its translation is CASNRRTGELFF. The genes are TRBV9 and TRBJ2-2; D is undetermined. The CDR3 covers 12 residues. From germline, CDR1 is SGDLS and CDR2 YYNGEE.

This clonotype came up many times. The chain recombines TRBV9 with TRBJ2-1, with 8 bases identical to TRBD2. This CDR3 has 16 amino acids. Germline V gene sequence: CDR1 SGDLS, CDR2 YYNGEE. V lost 4 bases to trimming and J lost 6 bases; unmatched junction nucleotides: 12. The CDR3 region has the DNA TGTGCCAGCAGCCTCAGGAGCGGGGGTATGCTCAATGAGCAGTTCTTC. Translating it yields CASSLRSGGMLNEQFF.

This clonotype was counted ten times or more. The chain is built from TRBV9 and TRBJ2-3; D is perhaps TRBD2 (5 bases). The length of the CDR3 is 15 residues. V lost 2 bases and J lost 2, with 12 bases in between. The germline gives CDR1 SGDLS, CDR2 YYNGEE. The CDR3 loop reads CASSVLAENTDTQYF. CDR3 bases: TGTGCCAGCAGCGTCCTAGCCGAAAACACAGATACGCAGTATTTT.

This clonotype was observed many times. As DNA, the CDR3 is TGTGCCAGCAGCGTAGGACAGTACAATGAGCAGTTCTTC. Protein: CASSVGQYNEQFF. The chain joins TRBV9 to TRBJ2-1, with D maybe TRBD1 (5 bases). There are 13 residues in the CDR3. CDR1 and CDR2 (germline): SGDLS, YYNGEE. The V end was cut by 0 bases, the J end by 4 bases, with 5 bases between.

This clonotype was observed at least ten times. The chain recombines TRBV9 with TRBJ2-1; 9 positions match TRBD1. The CDR3 is 15 amino acids. Germline V gene lookup returns CDR1 SGDLS and CDR2 YYNGEE. The V gene end was trimmed by 4 bases and the J gene end by 7 bases; junction bases not matched to a gene: 9. CDR3 in DNA: TGTGCCAGCAGCACCCGGGACAGGGTGGGAAATGAGCAGTTCTTC. This translates into CASSTRDRVGNEQFF.

This clonotype has a count of ten or more. The CDR3 DNA reads as TGTGCCAGCGGGACAAACCACAATGAGCAGTTCTTC. Residues: CASGTNHNEQFF. The gene calls are TRBV9 and TRBJ2-1; tentative D call: TRBD1 (6 bases). Trimming left V 7 bases short and J 5 bases short, with 10 bases between. CDR1 and CDR2 from the germline V gene are SGDLS and YYNGEE. This CDR3 is 12 amino acids long. Filled out from reference TRBV9 and TRBJ2-1, the complete variable domain reads DSGVTQTPKHLITATGQRVTLRCSPRSGDLSVYWYQQSLDQGLQFLIQYYNGEERAKGNILERFSAQQFPDLHSELNLSSLELGDSALYFCASGTNHNEQFFGPGTRLTVL.